A selection of T cell receptor beta chains follows, all from one sample in a study of blood T cell repertoires in COVID-19. This table comes from immunoSEQ multiplex PCR, and its TCRdb copy is limited to in-frame clones, with some not included. The table has about 300,000 clones, 85% seen once. The sequenced material came from PBMCs or T cells enriched from blood (not recorded which). The receptors derive from a woman in her 30s who had been exposed to COVID-19. Both conserved end residues are part of each CDR3. D genes are given only for firm matches. A clone size is listed for some rows: how often the clone was seen (once, few, many), or a class if it is expanded.

clone size | D gene | J gene | V gene | CDR3 protein | CDR3 DNA
- | - | TRBJ2-5 | TRBV12-3/TRBV12-4 | CASSPGETQYF | TGTGCCAGCAGTCCCGGTGAGACCCAGTACTTC
- | TRBD1 | TRBJ1-1 | TRBV18 | CASSPEGDRGAFF | TGTGCCAGCTCACCAGAGGGTGACAGGGGAGCTTTCTTT
- | - | TRBJ1-1 | TRBV6-5 | CASSYSKAALEAFF | TGTGCCAGCAGTTACTCGAAGGCGGCCCTTGAAGCTTTCTTT
many | - | TRBJ2-1 | TRBV11-2 | CASSHSNSYNEQFF | TGTGCCAGCAGCCATAGCAACTCCTACAATGAGCAGTTCTTC
- | TRBD1 | TRBJ2-7 | TRBV27 | CASSLSDRAHEQYF | TGTGCCAGCAGCCTTTCCGACAGGGCCCACGAGCAGTACTTC
- | - | TRBJ2-7 | TRBV20-1 | CSATTSSF | TGCAGTGCTACAACTAGCTCGTTC
- | - | TRBJ1-5 | TRBV3-1/TRBV3-2 | CASSQESTQDSLMNQPQHF | TGTGCCAGCAGCCAAGAGTCAACGCAGGACAGTCTAATGAATCAGCCCCAGCATTTT
- | - | TRBJ2-3 | TRBV4-1 | CASSQPDTQYF | TGCGCCAGCAGCCAACCGGATACGCAGTATTTT
- | TRBD1 | TRBJ1-5 | TRBV5-8 | CASSLATGGWNQPQHF | TGTGCCAGCAGCTTGGCGACAGGGGGCTGGAATCAGCCCCAGCATTTT
- | TRBD1 | TRBJ1-2 | TRBV5-4 | CASSTDRGWDGYTF | TGTGCCAGCAGCACGGACAGGGGCTGGGATGGCTACACCTTC
- | TRBD1 | TRBJ2-7 | TRBV7-9 | CASSFTGQGAYEQYF | TGTGCCAGCAGTTTTACGGGACAGGGGGCGTACGAGCAGTACTTC
- | - | TRBJ1-5 | TRBV19 | CASSIPGRNQPQHF | TGTGCCAGTAGTATACCAGGGAGGAATCAGCCCCAGCATTTT
- | - | TRBJ2-5 | TRBV2 | CASSRQGIQETQYF | TGTGCCAGCAGTCGGCAGGGTATTCAAGAGACCCAGTACTTC
- | - | TRBJ2-2 | TRBV30 | CAWSVSGGELFF | TGTGCCTGGAGTGTGTCGGGCGGGGAGCTGTTTTTT
once | - | TRBJ1-5 | TRBV7-2 | CASSPIVNQPQHF | TGTGCCAGCAGCCCCATTGTCAATCAGCCCCAGCATTTT
many | - | TRBJ2-3 | TRBV4-3 | CASSQELPRAGDTDTQYF | TGCGCCAGCAGCCAAGAACTCCCCCGGGCCGGGGACACAGATACGCAGTATTTT
- | TRBD1 | TRBJ1-5 | TRBV18 | CASSPRTGDQPQHF | TGTGCCAGCTCACCTCGGACAGGGGATCAGCCCCAGCATTTT
- | TRBD1 | TRBJ1-4 | TRBV5-1 | CASSRTGETNEKLFF | TGCGCCAGCAGCCGGACAGGGGAAACTAATGAAAAACTGTTTTTT
- | TRBD1 | TRBJ2-6 | TRBV5-1 | CASSLDQGAGGANVLTF | TGCGCCAGCAGCCTTGACCAGGGGGCAGGAGGGGCCAACGTCCTGACTTTC
- | - | TRBJ1-3 | TRBV21-1 | CASSKGQAAGNTIYF | TGTGCCAGCAGCAAAGGGCAGGCCGCGGGAAACACCATATATTTT
few | TRBD1 | TRBJ1-4 | TRBV7-8 | CASSSGQGGSNEKLFF | TGTGCCAGCAGCTCCGGACAGGGCGGATCTAATGAAAAACTGTTTTTT
- | TRBD1 | TRBJ1-3 | TRBV30 | CAWRFWGQGSGNTIYF | TGTGCCTGGAGGTTCTGGGGACAGGGATCTGGAAACACCATATATTTT
- | - | TRBJ1-1 | TRBV5-1 | CASRSSRDTGEAFF | TGCGCCAGCAGATCCAGCAGGGACACGGGTGAAGCTTTCTTT
- | TRBD1 | TRBJ2-1 | TRBV18 | CASSPQGQGRNEQFF | TGTGCCAGCTCACCACAGGGACAGGGACGCAATGAGCAGTTCTTC
- | TRBD1 | TRBJ1-2 | TRBV20-1 | CSATDRAGYTF | TGCAGTGCTACCGACAGGGCCGGCTACACCTTC
once | - | TRBJ1-5 | TRBV30 | CAWSVYDRGYSNQPQHF | TGTGCCTGGAGTGTATATGACAGAGGATATAGCAATCAGCCCCAGCATTTT
- | - | TRBJ1-1 | TRBV5-1 | CASSLTSTGTLTEAFF | TGCGCCAGCAGCTTGACGTCAACCGGGACATTAACTGAAGCTTTCTTT
- | TRBD1 | TRBJ1-1 | TRBV9 | CASSDVRDRRNTEAFF | TGTGCCAGCAGCGACGTTAGGGACAGGAGGAACACTGAAGCTTTCTTT
- | - | TRBJ1-3 | TRBV7-8 | CASSSATGLPSGNTIYF | TGTGCCAGCAGCTCGGCCACAGGGTTGCCCTCTGGAAACACCATATATTTT
- | - | TRBJ1-6 | TRBV7-2 | CASSFGTDNSPLHF | TGTGCCAGCAGTTTCGGGACTGATAATTCACCCCTCCACTTT
- | - | TRBJ2-2 | TRBV7-9 | CASNPAVAVGGELFF | TGTGCCAGCAACCCGGCGGTAGCTGTTGGCGGGGAGCTGTTTTTT
few | - | TRBJ2-2 | TRBV4-2 | CASSQEDPRRAGELFF | TGTGCCAGCAGCCAAGAGGACCCGAGGCGGGCCGGGGAGCTGTTTTTT
- | TRBD2 | TRBJ2-5 | TRBV3-1/TRBV3-2 | CASSQLAGSKETQYF | TGTGCCAGCAGCCAACTAGCGGGGAGTAAGGAGACCCAGTACTTC
- | - | TRBJ1-2 | TRBV28 | CASSAGSTNYGYTF | TGTGCCAGCAGTGCAGGATCCACTAACTATGGCTACACCTTC
- | TRBD1 | TRBJ1-1 | TRBV27 | CASRHRGGTEAFF | TGTGCCAGCAGACACAGGGGCGGGACTGAAGCTTTCTTT
- | - | TRBJ2-7 | TRBV6-5 | CASSYSYISEQYF | TGTGCCAGCAGTTACTCGTACATCTCCGAGCAGTACTTC
once | - | TRBJ1-1 | TRBV3-1/TRBV3-2 | CASSQDDLLLNTEAFF | TGTGCCAGCAGCCAAGATGATTTACTACTAAACACTGAAGCTTTCTTT
- | - | TRBJ1-1 | TRBV2 | CASNLLRAFF | TGTGCCAGCAATCTACTGCGGGCTTTCTTT
- | TRBD1 | TRBJ2-6 | TRBV7-9 | CASSSFSDRGTGANVLTF | TGTGCCAGCAGCTCTTTCTCGGACAGGGGGACTGGGGCCAACGTCCTGACTTTC
- | TRBD2 | TRBJ2-3 | TRBV28 | CASVGGGAVDTQYF | TGTGCCAGCGTTGGCGGGGGGGCGGTAGATACGCAGTATTTT